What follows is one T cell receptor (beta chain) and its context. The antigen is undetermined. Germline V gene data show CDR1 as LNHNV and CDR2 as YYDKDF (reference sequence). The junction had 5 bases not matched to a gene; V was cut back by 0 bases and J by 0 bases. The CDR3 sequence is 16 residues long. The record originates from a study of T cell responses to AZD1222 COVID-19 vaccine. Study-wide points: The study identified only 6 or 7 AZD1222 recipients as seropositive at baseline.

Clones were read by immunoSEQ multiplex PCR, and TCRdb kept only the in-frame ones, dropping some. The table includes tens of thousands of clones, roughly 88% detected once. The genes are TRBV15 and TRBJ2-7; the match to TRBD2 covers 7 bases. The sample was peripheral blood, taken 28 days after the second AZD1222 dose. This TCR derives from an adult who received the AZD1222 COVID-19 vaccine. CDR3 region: CATSRERGDVSYEQYF. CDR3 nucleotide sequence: TGTGCCACCAGCAGAGAACGGGGGGACGTCTCCTACGAGCAGTACTTC.